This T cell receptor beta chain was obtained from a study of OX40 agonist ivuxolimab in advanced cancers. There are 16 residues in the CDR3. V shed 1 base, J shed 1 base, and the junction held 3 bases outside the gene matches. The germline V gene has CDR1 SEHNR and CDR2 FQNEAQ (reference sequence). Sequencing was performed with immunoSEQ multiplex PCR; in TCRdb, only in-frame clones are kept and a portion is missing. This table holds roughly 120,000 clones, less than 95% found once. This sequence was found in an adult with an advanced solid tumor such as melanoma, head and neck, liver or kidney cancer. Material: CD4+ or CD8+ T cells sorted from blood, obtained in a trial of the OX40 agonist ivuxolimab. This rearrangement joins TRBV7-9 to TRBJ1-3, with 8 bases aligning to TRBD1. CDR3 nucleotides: TGTGCCAGCAGCTTAGTCCAGGGGGCTTCTGGAAACACCATATATTTT. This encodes CASSLVQGASGNTIYF. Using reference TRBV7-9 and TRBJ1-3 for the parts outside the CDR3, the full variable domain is DTGVSQNPRHKITKRGQNVTFRCDPISEHNRLYWYRQTLGQGPEFLTYFQNEAQLEKSRLLSDRFSAERPKGSFSTLEIQRTEQGDSAMYLCASSLVQGASGNTIYFGEGSWLTVV.